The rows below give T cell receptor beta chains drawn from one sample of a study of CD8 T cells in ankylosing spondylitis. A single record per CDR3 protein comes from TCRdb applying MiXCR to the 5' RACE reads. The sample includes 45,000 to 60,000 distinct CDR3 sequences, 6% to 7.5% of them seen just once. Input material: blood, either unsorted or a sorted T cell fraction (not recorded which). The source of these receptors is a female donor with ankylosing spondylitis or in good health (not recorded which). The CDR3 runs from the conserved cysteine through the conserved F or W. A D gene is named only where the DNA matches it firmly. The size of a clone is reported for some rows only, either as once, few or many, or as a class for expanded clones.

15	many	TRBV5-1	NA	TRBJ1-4	TGCGCCAGCAGCTCCCGACGGGACCCGGGGGAAAAACTGTTTTTT	CASSSRRDPGEKLFF
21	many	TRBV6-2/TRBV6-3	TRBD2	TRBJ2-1	TGTGCCAGCAGTTACGATGGGGGGGACCCCAACCCCCAAAGCTCCTACAATGAGCAGTTCTTC	CASSYDGGDPNPQSSYNEQFF
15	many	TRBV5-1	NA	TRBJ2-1	TGCGCCAGCAGTCCTTGGGCACCGGTAGGTGATGAGCAGTTCTTC	CASSPWAPVGDEQFF
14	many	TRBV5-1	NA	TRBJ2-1	TGCGCCCAGGAATATTCCTTGGGGCCAAATGAGCAGTTCTTC	CAQEYSLGPNEQFF
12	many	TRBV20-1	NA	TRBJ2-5	TGCAGTGCTAGTCAATTCCAAGAGACCCAGTACTTC	CSASQFQETQYF
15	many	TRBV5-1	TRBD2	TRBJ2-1	TGCGCCAGCAGCCCGAGGGGGCTAGCGGGAGGTGAGCAGTTCTTC	CASSPRGLAGGEQFF
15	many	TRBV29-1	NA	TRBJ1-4	TGCAGCGTGAAATCCCCGGGGGCCGGGAGTGAAAAACTGTTTTTT	CSVKSPGAGSEKLFF
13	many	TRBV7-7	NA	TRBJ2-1	TGTGCTAGCAGCTTAGATTGGGGCAATGAGCAGTTCTTC	CASSLDWGNEQFF
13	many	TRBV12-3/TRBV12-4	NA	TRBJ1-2	TGTGCCAGCAGTTTAGTTACCCTCTATGGCTACACCTTC	CASSLVTLYGYTF
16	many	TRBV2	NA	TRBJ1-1	TGTGCCAGCAGTGTCAGTAGGGTCGGCATGAACACTGAAGCTTTCTTT	CASSVSRVGMNTEAFF
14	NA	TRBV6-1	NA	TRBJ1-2	TGTGCCAGCAGACTCCGGGAAGCTAACTATGGCTACACCTTC	CASRLREANYGYTF
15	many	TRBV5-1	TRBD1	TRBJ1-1	TGCGCCAGCAGCTTGGGGTCAGGGGGGAGAACTGAAGCTTTCTTT	CASSLGSGGRTEAFF
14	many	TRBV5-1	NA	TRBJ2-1	TGCGCCAGCAGCTTGGACAGCTTCTACAATGAGCAGTTCTTC	CASSLDSFYNEQFF
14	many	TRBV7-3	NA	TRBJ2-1	TGTGCCAGCAGCTTACGGGGCGGGGTAGGGGAGCAGTTCTTC	CASSLRGGVGEQFF
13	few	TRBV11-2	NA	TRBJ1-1	TGTGCCAGCAGCACCCAACATGGGACTGAAGCTTTCTTT	CASSTQHGTEAFF
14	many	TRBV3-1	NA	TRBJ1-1	TGTGCCAGCAGCAACAGGGCCTCTCTTCCTGAAGCTTTCTTT	CASSNRASLPEAFF
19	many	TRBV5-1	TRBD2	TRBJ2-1	TGCGCCAGCAGCTTGGTGGGACTAGCGGGGTTCAGCTCCTACAATGAGCAGTTCTTC	CASSLVGLAGFSSYNEQFF
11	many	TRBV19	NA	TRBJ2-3	TGTGCCAGTACGTCCGCAGATACGCAGTATTTT	CASTSADTQYF
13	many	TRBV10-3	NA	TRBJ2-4	TGTGCCATCAGTGAGCCAGCCAAAAACATTCAGTACTTC	CAISEPAKNIQYF
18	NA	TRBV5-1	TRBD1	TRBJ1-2	TGCGCCAGCGGCTTGGTCCTTACAGGGGGCGCCCCCAACTATGGCTACACCTTC	CASGLVLTGGAPNYGYTF
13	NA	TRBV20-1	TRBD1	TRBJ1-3	TGCAGTGCGATCGACAGGGTCGGAAACACCATATATTTT	CSAIDRVGNTIYF
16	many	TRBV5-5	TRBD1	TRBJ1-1	TGTGCCAGCAGCCCCGGACAGGGGGCGTCAAACACTGAAGCTTTCTTT	CASSPGQGASNTEAFF
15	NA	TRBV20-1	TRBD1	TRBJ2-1	TGCAGTGCTGGACTCCGGGACAGGGGGATCAATGAGCAGTTCTTC	CSAGLRDRGINEQFF
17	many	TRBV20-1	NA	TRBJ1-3	TGCAGTGCTATCCCCGGACGGGGCTCTCTCTCTGGAAACACCATATATTTT	CSAIPGRGSLSGNTIYF
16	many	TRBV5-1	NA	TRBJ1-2	TGCGCCAGCAGCTTAAAAACCGGGATTACTAACTATGGCTACACCTTC	CASSLKTGITNYGYTF
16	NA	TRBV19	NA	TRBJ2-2	TGTGCCAGTTTGGGGCAGGCGGGTGTTTACACCGGGGAGCTGTTTTTT	CASLGQAGVYTGELFF
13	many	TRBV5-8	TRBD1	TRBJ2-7	TGTGCCAGCAGCACAACAGGGGGCAGCGAGCAGTACTTC	CASSTTGGSEQYF
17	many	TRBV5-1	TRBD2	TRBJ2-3	TGCGCCAGCAGCTTGTCAACCATAGCGGGGGGGCAAGATACGCAGTATTTT	CASSLSTIAGGQDTQYF
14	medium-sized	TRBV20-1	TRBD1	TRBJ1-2	TGCAGTGGAACAGGGGGCATGGGGGACTATGGCTACACCTTC	CSGTGGMGDYGYTF
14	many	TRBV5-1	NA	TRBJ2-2	TGCGCCAGCAGCCCGAGCATCCCCACCGGGGAGCTGTTTTTT	CASSPSIPTGELFF
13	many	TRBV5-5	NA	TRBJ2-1	TGTGCCAGCAGCTTGGACATGATTAACGAGCAGTTCTTC	CASSLDMINEQFF
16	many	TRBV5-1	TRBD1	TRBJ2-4	TGCGCCAGCAGCTTGCAGGGGGACCCCTCCAAAAACATTCAGTACTTC	CASSLQGDPSKNIQYF
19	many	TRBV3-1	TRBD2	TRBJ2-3	TGTGCCAGCAGCCAAAGACTAGCGGGGGGGCCTGTTAGGACAGATACGCAGTATTTT	CASSQRLAGGPVRTDTQYF
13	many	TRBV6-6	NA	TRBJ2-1	TGTGCCAGCAGTTACTCAGCAGTGAATGAGCAGTTCTTC	CASSYSAVNEQFF
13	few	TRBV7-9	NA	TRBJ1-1	TGTGCCAGCAGCCCCACAGGGACCACTGAAGCTTTCTTT	CASSPTGTTEAFF
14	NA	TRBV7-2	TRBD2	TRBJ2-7	TGTGCCAGCAGCTCCCGGGGGGGCGCCTACGAGCAGTACTTC	CASSSRGGAYEQYF
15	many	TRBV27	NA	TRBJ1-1	TGTGCCAGCAGTCCCAGGGCCGGCAGAAACACTGAAGCTTTCTTT	CASSPRAGRNTEAFF
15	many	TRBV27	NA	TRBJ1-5	TGTGCCAGCAGTTCGAACCTAGGGGGGAATCAGCCCCAGCATTTT	CASSSNLGGNQPQHF
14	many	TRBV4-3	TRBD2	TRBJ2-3	TGCGCCAGCAGCCCGAGACTAGCCGCAGATACGCAGTATTTT	CASSPRLAADTQYF
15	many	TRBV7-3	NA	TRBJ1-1	TGTGCCAGCAGCCTGAATCTCGGGTTGAACACTGAAGCTTTCTTT	CASSLNLGLNTEAFF
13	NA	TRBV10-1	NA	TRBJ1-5	TGCGCCAGTCCATCGTGGAGCAATCAGCCCCAGCATTTT	CASPSWSNQPQHF
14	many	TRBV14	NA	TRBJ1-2	TGTGCCAGCAGCCAAGAAGATAGGGCCTCGGGCTACACCTTC	CASSQEDRASGYTF
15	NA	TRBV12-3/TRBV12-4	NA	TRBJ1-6	TGTGCCAGCAGGGCCCCGGGACAAACGAATTCACCCCTCCACTTT	CASRAPGQTNSPLHF
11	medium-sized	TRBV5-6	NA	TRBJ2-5	TGTGCCAGCAGCTTACAAGAGACCCAGTACTTC	CASSLQETQYF
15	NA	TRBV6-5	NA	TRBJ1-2	TGTGCCAGCAGTTACTCGTCGGGCTCTGGTCATGGCTACACCTTC	CASSYSSGSGHGYTF
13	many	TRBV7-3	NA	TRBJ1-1	TGTGCCAGCAGCTTAGTGACGAACACTGAAGCTTTCTTT	CASSLVTNTEAFF
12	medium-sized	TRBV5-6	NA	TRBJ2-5	TGTGCCAGCAGCTTAAGTCGAGAGACCCAGTACTTC	CASSLSRETQYF
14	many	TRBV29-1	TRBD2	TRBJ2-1	TGCAGCGTTCGGACTAGCGAGCCGTACAATGAGCAGTTCTTC	CSVRTSEPYNEQFF
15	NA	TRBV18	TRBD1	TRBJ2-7	TGTGCCAGCTCACCGGGACAGTCAAGCCTGTACGAGCAGTACTTC	CASSPGQSSLYEQYF